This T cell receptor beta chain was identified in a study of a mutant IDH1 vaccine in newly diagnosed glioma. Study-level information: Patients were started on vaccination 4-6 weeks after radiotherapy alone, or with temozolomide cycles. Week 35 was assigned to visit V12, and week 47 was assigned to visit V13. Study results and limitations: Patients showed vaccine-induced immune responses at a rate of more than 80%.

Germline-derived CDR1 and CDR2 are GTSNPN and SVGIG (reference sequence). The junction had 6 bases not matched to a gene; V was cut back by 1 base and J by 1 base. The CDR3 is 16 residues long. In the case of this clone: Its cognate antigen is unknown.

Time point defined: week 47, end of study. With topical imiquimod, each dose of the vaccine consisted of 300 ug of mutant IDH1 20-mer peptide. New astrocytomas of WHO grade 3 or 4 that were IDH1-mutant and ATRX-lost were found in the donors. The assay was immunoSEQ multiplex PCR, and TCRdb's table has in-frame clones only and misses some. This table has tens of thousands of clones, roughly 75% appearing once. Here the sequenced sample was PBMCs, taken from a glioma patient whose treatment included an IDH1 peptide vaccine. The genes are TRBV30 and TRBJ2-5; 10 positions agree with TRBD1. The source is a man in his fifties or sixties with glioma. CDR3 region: CAWSAGTGESQETQYF. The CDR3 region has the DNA TGTGCCTGGAGTGCAGGGACAGGGGAGTCCCAAGAGACCCAGTACTTC.